This entry lists 17 T cell receptor beta chains sequenced from one sample in a study of cytomegalovirus exposure and HLA in healthy donors. TCRdb's table, derived via immunoSEQ multiplex PCR, lists solely in-frame clones and lacks some. The data hold 90,000 or so clones, with around 96% observed a single time. Sequencing input: PBMCs. These TCRs come from a man aged 18 to 30 in good health and CMV-seronegative.

The rearrangement uses TRBV9 and TRBJ2-3; 8 bases are shared with TRBD1. The V gene end was trimmed by 5 bases and the J gene end by 5 bases; junction bases not matched to a gene: 7. The germline V gene has CDR1 SGDLS and CDR2 YYNGEE. The CDR3 is made up of 14 amino acids. The CDR3 sequence is CASRSGTGKDTQYF. CDR3 in DNA: TGTGCCAGCAGGTCCGGGACAGGAAAAGATACGCAGTATTTT.

The chain employs TRBV27 and TRBJ2-1; TRBD2 matches 9 bases. Germline V gives CDR1 MNHEY, CDR2 SMNVEV (reference sequence). This CDR3 has 14 amino acids. Unmatched junction bases numbered 9, after V lost 7 bases and J lost 8 bases. CDR3: CASTTGTSIDEQFF. Here the CDR3 DNA reads TGTGCCAGCACCACCGGGACTAGCATCGATGAGCAGTTCTTC.

The V gene is TRBV5-1, the J gene TRBJ2-1, with no clear D. Germline V gene lookup returns CDR1 SGHRS and CDR2 YFSETQ. V lost 1 base to trimming and J lost 5 bases, with 4 bases between them. The CDR3 spans 12 residues. The CDR3 sequence: CASSLHDNEQFF. CDR3 nucleotides: TGCGCCAGCAGCTTGCATGACAATGAGCAGTTCTTC.

The rearrangement links TRBV18 to TRBJ2-7; D remains ambiguous. CDR1 and CDR2 from the germline V gene are KGHSH and LQKENI. Trimming cost V 4 bases and J 3 bases, with 13 bases left between them. This CDR3 is built from 14 residues. The CDR3 region is CASSRYMVGYEQYF. The DNA for the CDR3 is TGTGCCAGCTCACGATACATGGTTGGCTACGAGCAGTACTTC. Complete variable domain (other parts from reference TRBV18 and TRBJ2-7): NAGVMQNPRHLVRRRGQEARLRCSPMKGHSHVYWYRQLPEEGLKFMVYLQKENIIDESGMPKERFSAEFPKEGPSILRIQQVVRGDSAAYFCASSRYMVGYEQYFGPGTRLTVT.

The chain combines TRBV11-2 with TRBJ2-7; 9 nucleotides agree with TRBD2. CDR3 length: 15 residues. V shed 8 bases, J shed 1 base, and the junction held 9 bases outside the gene matches. CDR1 and CDR2 (germline): SGHAT, FQNNGV. The CDR3 is CASQVVAGVSYEQYF. The CDR3 DNA is TGTGCCAGCCAGGTGGTAGCGGGAGTTTCCTACGAGCAGTACTTC.

The CDR3 is CATSREPHRYGYTF. As DNA, the CDR3 is TGTGCCACCAGCAGAGAGCCACACCGCTATGGCTACACCTTC. The V call is TRBV15, the J call TRBJ1-2; D not certain. The CDR3 extends over 14 amino acids. Germline-derived CDR1 and CDR2 are LNHNV and YYDKDF (reference sequence). V was cut by 0 bases and J by 4 bases, with 9 bases left in between.

The genes are TRBV4-1 and TRBJ2-3; 9 bases line up with TRBD1. After removal of 5 bases from V and 4 bases from J, the junction contained 13 bases not matched to a gene. The length of the CDR3 is 17 residues. Germline-derived CDR1 and CDR2 are MGHRA and YSYEKL. This chain's CDR3 is CASSKKGGQGRSDTQYF. CDR3 sequence (DNA): TGCGCCAGCAGCAAAAAAGGGGGACAGGGTCGATCAGATACGCAGTATTTT.

This rearrangement joins TRBV6-5 to TRBJ2-7; 10 bases agree with TRBD1. With V trimmed by 0 bases and J by 4 bases, 6 bases remained unmatched. CDR1 and CDR2 from the germline V gene are MNHEY and SVGAGI. The CDR3 is 16 residues long. The CDR3 DNA follows: TGTGCCAGCAGTTACTCGGGGGGACAGGGGACGTACGAGCAGTACTTC. It translates to CASSYSGGQGTYEQYF.

The rearrangement joins TRBV27 to TRBJ2-1, with 11 bases matching TRBD2. V shed 6 bases, J shed 8 bases, and the junction held 12 bases outside the gene matches. This CDR3 spans 16 amino acids. CDR1 is MNHEY and CDR2 is SMNVEV in the germline V gene (reference sequence). The CDR3 nucleotides read TGTGCCAGCAGACCGTCCGGGACTAGCGGCCCCTATGAGCAGTTCTTC. Its protein is CASRPSGTSGPYEQFF.

This clone appeared once. The V and J genes are TRBV2 and TRBJ2-5, with TRBD2 identical over 8 bases. This CDR3 spans 15 amino acids. The germline V gene has CDR1 SNHLY and CDR2 FYNNEI. J was trimmed by 4 bases and V by 6 bases; bases with no gene match: 10. CDR3 loop: CASSSGSLPRETQYF. The CDR3 region has the DNA TGTGCCAGCAGCAGCGGGAGCCTCCCCCGAGAGACCCAGTACTTC.

The chain carries TRBV7-3 and TRBJ2-5; 14 bases line up with TRBD2. This CDR3 has 17 amino acids. J lost 1 base, V lost 3 bases, and 4 bases had no gene match. In germline, CDR1 is SGHTA, CDR2 FQGTGA. CDR3 nucleotides: TGTGCCAGCAGCTTCTCCGGGACTAGCGGGAGCCAAGAGACCCAGTACTTC. As protein: CASSFSGTSGSQETQYF.

The DNA of the CDR3 is TGTGCCAGCAGCTTGGAGAGTACGGCCTCTGGAAACACCATATATTTT. This encodes CASSLESTASGNTIYF. V is TRBV7-2 and J is TRBJ1-3; D unclear. The CDR3 covers 16 residues. Germline V gives CDR1 SGHTA, CDR2 FQGNSA. Trimming stripped 3 bases from V and 0 bases from J, with 12 bases between.

The chain links TRBV5-1 to TRBJ2-5, with TRBD2 matching 8 bases. The CDR3 covers 16 residues. V lost 4 bases to trimming and J lost 5 bases; unmatched junction nucleotides: 13. Germline lookup yields CDR1 SGHRS and CDR2 YFSETQ. CDR3 in amino acids: CASSPERSGSGETQYF. CDR3 coding DNA: TGCGCCAGCAGCCCGGAGAGGAGCGGGAGTGGGGAGACCCAGTACTTC.

This clone was seen only once. The V and J genes are TRBV4-3 and TRBJ2-1; TRBD2 aligns across 8 bases. V shed 0 bases, J shed 5 bases, and the junction held 9 bases outside the gene matches. CDR3 size: 17 residues. Germline CDR1 reads LGHNA; CDR2 reads YSLEER. The CDR3 coding sequence is TGCGCCAGCAGCCAAGATTCCTTAGCGGGGAGCGACAATGAGCAGTTCTTC. Translating gives CASSQDSLAGSDNEQFF.

CDR3 in DNA: TGTGCCAGCAGTCGGGACAGCCAGTACAACTCTGGAAACACCATATATTTT. It translates to CASSRDSQYNSGNTIYF. The chain couples TRBV28 to TRBJ1-3; TRBD1 matches 7 bases. The CDR3 spans 17 residues. With V trimmed by 5 bases and J by 0 bases, 10 bases remained unmatched. CDR1 is MDHEN, CDR2 SYDVKM, per germline.

The V gene is TRBV13, the J gene TRBJ2-2, with 12 bases matching TRBD2. Germline values: CDR1 PRHDT, CDR2 FYEKMQ (reference sequence). There are 17 residues in the CDR3. J lost 6 bases, V lost 5 bases, and 10 bases had no gene match. CDR3 nucleotide sequence: TGTGCCAGCAGCCCAAGGGTTGGACTAGCGGGATCCGGGGAGCTGTTTTTT. Its protein product is CASSPRVGLAGSGELFF.

The chain recombines TRBV19 with TRBJ2-3; 12 bases fit TRBD2. Per the germline V gene, CDR1 is LNHDA and CDR2 is SQIVND (reference sequence). The junction had 11 bases not matched to a gene; V was cut back by 6 bases and J by 4 bases. The CDR3 totals 17 residues. In DNA, the CDR3 is TGTGCCAGTAGCCCCAGACTAGCGGGAGTTAAAGCAGATACGCAGTATTTT. It encodes CASSPRLAGVKADTQYF.